These 25 T cell receptor beta chains were all obtained from the same sample, sequenced in a study of shared clonotypes between healthy human individuals. Sequenced by immunoSEQ multiplex PCR; TCRdb stores in-frame clones only, minus some. Of about 1.1 million clones detected, roughly 77% appear once; the ten largest clones hold 0.89%. The source material was memory CD4+ T cells from PBMCs. This sample's subset: CD45RA-negative fraction. These receptors were obtained from a man in his late teens or twenties in good health. Some clones in this sample may be carry-over from other donors' samples.

On this clone itself: This same CDR3 is encoded by further DNA sequences in the sample. The chain has TRBV5-1 and TRBJ1-3; D not certain. This CDR3 has 13 amino acids. Germline V CDR1 and CDR2: SGHRS, YFSETQ. V was shortened by 4 bases and J by 2 bases, with 7 bases between the two germline ends. The CDR3, as DNA: TGCGCCAGCAGCCTTGAAGCTGGAAACACCATATATTTT. Encoded protein: CASSLEAGNTIYF.

The table lists this clone with a few counts. The chain uses TRBV6-5 and TRBJ2-3; D is uncertain. Germline V gene lookup returns CDR1 MNHEY and CDR2 SVGAGI. Trimming took off 6 bases at V and 2 bases at J, with 12 bases between the two ends. This CDR3 comprises 14 residues. As DNA, the CDR3 is TGTGCCAGCAGCGTCGGACCATACACAGATACGCAGTATTTT. Protein sequence: CASSVGPYTDTQYF.

This chain joins TRBV7-3 and TRBJ1-1; TRBD1 matches 7 bases. CDR3 size: 14 residues. Trimming removed 3 bases from V and 4 bases from J; junction bases left unmatched: 5. Germline values: CDR1 SGHTA, CDR2 FQGTGA. This CDR3 is CASSLSGGTTEAFF. The CDR3 DNA sequence: TGTGCCAGCAGCTTGTCAGGGGGTACCACTGAAGCTTTCTTT.

Regarding this clone: Other nucleotide sequences from this sample produce the same CDR3. This sequence joins TRBV7-3 and TRBJ2-5; 8 bases align to TRBD1. The CDR3 covers 13 residues. Germline loops: CDR1 SGHTA, CDR2 FQGTGA. The V gene end was trimmed by 5 bases and the J gene end by 4 bases; junction bases not matched to a gene: 3. The CDR3, as DNA: TGTGCCAGCAGCAGAGGACAGGGAGAGACCCAGTACTTC. Residues: CASSRGQGETQYF.

This clone was found once. V and J are TRBV7-2 and TRBJ2-7; D possibly corresponds to TRBD2 (7 bases). CDR3 length equals 14 residues. Deletions cut 2 bases from V and 6 bases from J, with 14 bases between. Germline CDR1 and CDR2: SGHTA and FQGNSA. In DNA form, the CDR3 reads TGTGCCAGCAGCTTACATCAGGGAGGGGGCGAGCAGTACTTC. Residues: CASSLHQGGGEQYF. The full variable domain, with the rest looked up from reference TRBV7-2 and TRBJ2-7, is GAGVSQSPSNKVTEKGKDVELRCDPISGHTALYWYRQSLGQGLEFLIYFQGNSAPDKSGLPSDRFSAERTGGSVSTLTIQRTQQEDSAVYLCASSLHQGGGEQYFGPGTRLTVT.

This sequence joins TRBV9 and TRBJ2-2; 7 bases are shared with TRBD1. The CDR3 consists of 17 residues. Trimming took 4 bases from V and 3 from J; bases not matched to a gene: 12. Germline values: CDR1 SGDLS, CDR2 YYNGEE. The CDR3, as DNA: TGTGCCAGCAGCCCATGGACAGGCCCATCGGACACCGGGGAGCTGTTTTTT. It translates to CASSPWTGPSDTGELFF. The whole variable domain, filled in from reference TRBV9 and TRBJ2-2, reads DSGVTQTPKHLITATGQRVTLRCSPRSGDLSVYWYQQSLDQGLQFLIQYYNGEERAKGNILERFSAQQFPDLHSELNLSSLELGDSALYFCASSPWTGPSDTGELFFGEGSRLTVL.

The chain uses TRBV28 and TRBJ2-1, with no clear D. The CDR3 runs 13 residues. V was cut by 1 base and J by 8 bases, with 9 bases left in between. CDR1 and CDR2 (germline): MDHEN, SYDVKM. This CDR3 reads CASSLLSGDEQFF. The CDR3 DNA is TGTGCCAGCAGTTTATTATCCGGTGATGAGCAGTTCTTC.

The genes are TRBV7-2 and TRBJ2-3, with 7 nucleotides matching TRBD2. The CDR3 runs to 15 residues. The junction had 8 bases not matched to a gene; V was cut back by 2 bases and J by 6 bases. Germline V CDR1 and CDR2: SGHTA, FQGNSA. The CDR3 protein is CASSLSGGGGDTQYF. The CDR3, as DNA: TGTGCCAGCAGCTTATCGGGAGGCGGTGGGGATACGCAGTATTTT.

This clone came up a few times. The chain is built from TRBV5-1 and TRBJ2-7; 9 nucleotides match TRBD1. CDR1 SGHRS and CDR2 YFSETQ come from the germline V gene. The V gene end was trimmed by 4 bases and the J gene end by 9 bases; junction bases not matched to a gene: 11. The CDR3 is made up of 14 amino acids. CDR3 bases: TGCGCCAGCAGCCAAGGGGACAGGGCCTCGGGGCAGTACTTC. This sequence encodes CASSQGDRASGQYF.

This clone has a handful of counts. V gene TRBV2 combines with J gene TRBJ1-5, with 8 positions matching TRBD1. The CDR3 runs 14 residues. V was pared by 6 bases and J by 7 bases, with 8 bases of the junction left unmatched. The germline CDR1 and CDR2 sequences are SNHLY and FYNNEI. The CDR3 coding sequence is TGTGCCAGCAGCCCCGACAGGGGCAGGCAGCCCCAGCATTTT. Translating it yields CASSPDRGRQPQHF.

In its sample, this clone was seen many times. The chain recombines TRBV7-7 with TRBJ2-7; D unclear. Trimming pared 3 bases from V and 6 bases from J, leaving 12 bases between. This CDR3 region has 13 residues. Germline CDR1 and CDR2: SSHAT and FNYEAQ (reference sequence). CDR3 loop: CASSFQPAGEQYF. Here the CDR3 DNA reads TGTGCCAGCAGCTTTCAACCAGCAGGCGAGCAGTACTTC.

The CDR3 coding sequence is TGTGCCAGCAGTTTGACAGGAGGGGGATACACTGAAGCTTTCTTT. Translation gives CASSLTGGGYTEAFF. The chain links TRBV28 to TRBJ1-1, with D maybe TRBD1 (6 bases). With 3 bases removed from V and 3 bases from J, the gap between germline ends came to 14 bases. The CDR3 spans 15 residues. The germline CDR1 and CDR2 sequences are MDHEN and SYDVKM.

This chain connects TRBV10-3 to TRBJ1-2; 7 bases line up with TRBD1. J lost 0 bases, V lost 10 bases, and 8 bases had no gene match. Germline V CDR1 and CDR2: ENHRY, SYGVKD. This CDR3 is 14 amino acids long. Here the CDR3 reads CATRAGGSNYGYTF. Written as DNA, the CDR3 is TGTGCCACGCGGGCAGGGGGATCTAACTATGGCTACACCTTC.

This chain connects TRBV29-1 to TRBJ1-1; D is undetermined. The V and J ends lost 3 bases and 1 base respectively, with 12 bases between them. The CDR3 is made up of 14 amino acids. Germline V gene sequence: CDR1 SQVTM, CDR2 ANQGSEA. CDR3 loop: CSVDARTRNTEAFF. The CDR3 nucleotides are TGCAGCGTTGATGCCCGGACCAGGAACACTGAAGCTTTCTTT. The entire variable domain, with the rest obtained from reference TRBV29-1 and TRBJ1-1, is as follows: SAVISQKPSRDICQRGTSLTIQCQVDSQVTMMFWYRQQPGQSLTLIATANQGSEATYESGFVIDKFPISRPNLTFSTLTVSNMSPEDSSIYLCSVDARTRNTEAFFGQGTRLTVV.

This chain links TRBV19 with TRBJ1-1, with 8 bases fitting TRBD1. The CDR3 has 15 amino acids. Germline V gene sequence: CDR1 LNHDA, CDR2 SQIVND (reference sequence). V shed 4 bases, J shed 4 bases, and the junction held 8 bases outside the gene matches. For the CDR3, the DNA is TGTGCCAGTAGTACCCAGGGGGCCCCCGGCACTGAAGCTTTCTTT. Amino acid sequence: CASSTQGAPGTEAFF.

J is TRBJ1-5 and V is TRBV4-1; no clear D. The CDR3 is 13 amino acids. Germline V gene lookup returns CDR1 MGHRA and CDR2 YSYEKL. Trimming left V 1 base short and J 10 bases short, with 11 bases between. For the CDR3, the DNA is TGCGCCAGCAGCCAAGCCCTGTTTGTCCCCCAGCATTTT. Protein product: CASSQALFVPQHF.

Concerning this clone: The sample holds other DNA sequences that translate to the same CDR3. The chain joins TRBV7-2 to TRBJ2-7; 15 bases match TRBD2. The CDR3 runs 15 residues. The ends lost 3 bases at V and 3 bases at J; junction bases unmatched: 0. Per the germline V gene, CDR1 is SGHTA and CDR2 is FQGNSA. Here the CDR3 reads CASSLGLAGGYEQYF. The CDR3 DNA follows: TGTGCCAGCAGCTTGGGACTAGCGGGAGGCTACGAGCAGTACTTC.

The V gene is TRBV6-1, the J gene TRBJ2-3, with D possibly matching TRBD1 (6 bases). CDR1 is MNHNS and CDR2 is SASEGT in the germline V gene. CDR3 length: 16 amino acids. V gave up 2 bases and J gave up 6 bases, with 18 bases separating them. This CDR3 is CASSELLRARGDTQYF. The DNA of the CDR3 is TGTGCCAGCAGTGAACTGCTCCGGGCCAGGGGTGATACGCAGTATTTT.

The chain recombines TRBV7-9 with TRBJ2-1; 13 positions agree with TRBD2. The V segment lost 10 bases and the J segment 8 bases; nucleotides outside the gene matches: 8. CDR3 length: 14 amino acids. Germline CDR1 and CDR2: SEHNR and FQNEAQ (reference sequence). The CDR3 reads CATRTSGSNDEQFF. CDR3 coding DNA: TGTGCCACCCGGACTAGCGGGAGTAACGATGAGCAGTTCTTC.

This chain connects TRBV27 to TRBJ1-5; no firm D call. V was trimmed by 5 bases and J by 2 bases, leaving 10 bases between them. Germline lookup yields CDR1 MNHEY and CDR2 SMNVEV (reference sequence). The CDR3 totals 14 residues. This CDR3 is CASSPKRGNQPQHF. CDR3 sequence (DNA): TGTGCCAGCAGTCCTAAAAGAGGCAATCAGCCCCAGCATTTT.

The chain joins TRBV28 to TRBJ1-5; 7 bases match TRBD1. V gave up 8 bases and J gave up 1 base; unmatched junction bases: 2. The germline V gene encodes CDR1 MDHEN and CDR2 SYDVKM. The CDR3 consists of 13 residues. The CDR3 region has the DNA TGTGCCAGCCAGGGGGGGAGCAATCAGCCCCAGCATTTT. This gives the protein CASQGGSNQPQHF.

V gene TRBV4-2 combines with J gene TRBJ2-1; TRBD2 agrees at 7 bases. Germline CDR1 and CDR2: LGHNA and YNFKEQ. The CDR3 has 16 amino acids. After removal of 0 bases from V and 4 bases from J, the junction contained 6 bases not matched to a gene. The CDR3 DNA reads as TGTGCCAGCAGCCAAGATCGACTAGCAGAGTACAATGAGCAGTTCTTC. This sequence encodes CASSQDRLAEYNEQFF.

This chain links TRBV6-1 with TRBJ2-5, with D tentatively TRBD2 (5 bases). Germline V gene data show CDR1 as MNHNS and CDR2 as SASEGT. The CDR3 extends over 13 amino acids. Deletions cut 7 bases from V and 5 bases from J, with 14 bases between. The CDR3 loop reads CASIKDSRETQYF. The CDR3 DNA sequence: TGTGCCAGCATTAAGGACTCCAGGGAGACCCAGTACTTC.

V and J are TRBV11-2 and TRBJ1-1; no reliable D call. The CDR3 is 14 amino acids. CDR1 and CDR2 from the germline V gene are SGHAT and FQNNGV. Trimming cost V 1 base and J 4 bases, with 10 bases left between them. Here the CDR3 DNA reads TGTGCCAGCAGCTTAGGGGGTAGCCTCACTGAAGCTTTCTTT. This gives the protein CASSLGGSLTEAFF.

The rearrangement joins TRBV6-5 to TRBJ1-1; D gene unclear. Between the trimmed V and J ends, which lost 5 bases and 7 bases, there was a span of 8 bases. CDR1 is MNHEY and CDR2 is SVGAGI in the germline V gene. The CDR3 runs to 11 residues. The CDR3, as DNA: TGTGCCAGCAGTGAACGGGATGAAGCTTTCTTT. As protein: CASSERDEAFF.